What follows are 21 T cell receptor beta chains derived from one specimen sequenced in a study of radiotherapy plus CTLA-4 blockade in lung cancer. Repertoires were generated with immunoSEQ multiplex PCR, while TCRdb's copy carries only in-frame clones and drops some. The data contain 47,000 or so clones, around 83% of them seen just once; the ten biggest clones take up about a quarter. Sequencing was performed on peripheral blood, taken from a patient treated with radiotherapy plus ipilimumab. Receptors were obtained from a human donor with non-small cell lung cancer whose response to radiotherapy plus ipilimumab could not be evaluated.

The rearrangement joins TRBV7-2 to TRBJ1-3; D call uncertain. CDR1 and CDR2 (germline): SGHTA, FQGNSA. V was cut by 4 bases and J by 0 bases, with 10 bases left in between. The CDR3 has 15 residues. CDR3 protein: CASSSLNSSGNTIYF. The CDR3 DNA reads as TGTGCCAGCAGCTCCCTCAATAGCTCTGGAAACACCATATATTTT. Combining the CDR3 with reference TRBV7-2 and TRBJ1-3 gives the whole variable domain GAGVSQSPSNKVTEKGKDVELRCDPISGHTALYWYRQSLGQGLEFLIYFQGNSAPDKSGLPSDRFSAERTGGSVSTLTIQRTQQEDSAVYLCASSSLNSSGNTIYFGEGSWLTVV.

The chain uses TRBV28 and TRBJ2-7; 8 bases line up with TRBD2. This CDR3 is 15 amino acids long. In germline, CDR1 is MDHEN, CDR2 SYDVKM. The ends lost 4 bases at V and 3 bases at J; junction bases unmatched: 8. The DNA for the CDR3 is TGTGCCAGCAGTTCCGCCCCGGGGGGGTACTACGAGCAGTACTTC. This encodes CASSSAPGGYYEQYF.

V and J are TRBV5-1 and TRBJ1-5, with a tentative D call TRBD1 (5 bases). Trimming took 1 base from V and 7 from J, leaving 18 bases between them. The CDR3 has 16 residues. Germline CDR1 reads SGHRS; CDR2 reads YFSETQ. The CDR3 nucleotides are TGCGCCAGCAGCTTGCTAGGGCTCCAGGGTATGCAGCCCCAGCATTTT. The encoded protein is CASSLLGLQGMQPQHF.

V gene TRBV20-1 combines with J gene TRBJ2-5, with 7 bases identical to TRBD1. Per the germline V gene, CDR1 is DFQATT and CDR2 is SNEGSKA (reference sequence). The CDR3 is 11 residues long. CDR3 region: CSGQVQETQYF. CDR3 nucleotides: TGCAGCGGACAGGTCCAAGAGACCCAGTACTTC.

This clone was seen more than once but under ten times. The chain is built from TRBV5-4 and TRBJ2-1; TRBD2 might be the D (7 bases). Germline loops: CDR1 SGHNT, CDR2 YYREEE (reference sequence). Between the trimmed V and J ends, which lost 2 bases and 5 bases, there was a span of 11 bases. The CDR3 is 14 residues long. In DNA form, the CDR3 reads TGTGCCAGCAGCTTCGGGGGGCGGGACAATGAGCAGTTCTTC. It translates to CASSFGGRDNEQFF.

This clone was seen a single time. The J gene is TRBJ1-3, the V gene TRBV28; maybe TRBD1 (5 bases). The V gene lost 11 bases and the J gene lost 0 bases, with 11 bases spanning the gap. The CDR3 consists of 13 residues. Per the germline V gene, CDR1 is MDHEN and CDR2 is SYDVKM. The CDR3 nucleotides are TGTGCCGGAGGGGATCCCTCTGGAAACACCATATATTTT. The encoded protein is CAGGDPSGNTIYF.

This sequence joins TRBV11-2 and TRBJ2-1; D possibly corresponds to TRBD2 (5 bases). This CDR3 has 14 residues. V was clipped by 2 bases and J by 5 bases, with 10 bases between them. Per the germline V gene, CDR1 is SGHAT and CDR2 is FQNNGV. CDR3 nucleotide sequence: TGTGCCAGCAGCTTATATCCGGGAAACAATGAGCAGTTCTTC. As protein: CASSLYPGNNEQFF.

CDR3 amino acids: CATSRTGRLEETQYF. The CDR3 DNA is TGTGCCACCAGCAGAACAGGCCGCCTGGAGGAGACCCAGTACTTC. The chain recombines TRBV15 with TRBJ2-5; perhaps TRBD1 as D (5 bases). The CDR3 consists of 15 residues. V was cut by 2 bases and J by 5 bases, with 15 bases left in between. Germline V gene data show CDR1 as LNHNV and CDR2 as YYDKDF (reference sequence).

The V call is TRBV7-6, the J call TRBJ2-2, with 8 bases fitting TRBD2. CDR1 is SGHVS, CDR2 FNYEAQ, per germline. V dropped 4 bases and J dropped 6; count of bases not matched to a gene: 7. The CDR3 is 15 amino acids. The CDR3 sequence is CASSYEREWAGELFF. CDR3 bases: TGTGCCAGCAGCTACGAGCGGGAGTGGGCCGGGGAGCTGTTTTTT.

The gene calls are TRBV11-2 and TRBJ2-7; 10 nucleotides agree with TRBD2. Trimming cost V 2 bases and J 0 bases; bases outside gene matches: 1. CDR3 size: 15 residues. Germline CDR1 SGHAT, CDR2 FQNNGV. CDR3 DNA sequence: TGTGCCAGCAGCTTAATAGCGGGAGGCTCCTACGAGCAGTACTTC. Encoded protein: CASSLIAGGSYEQYF.

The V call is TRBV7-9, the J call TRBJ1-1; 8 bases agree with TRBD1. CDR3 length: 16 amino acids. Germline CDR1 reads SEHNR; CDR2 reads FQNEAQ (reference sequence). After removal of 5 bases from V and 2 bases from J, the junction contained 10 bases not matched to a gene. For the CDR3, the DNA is TGTGCCAGCAGCCCGCCCGCAGCAGGGGGCAACACTGAAGCTTTCTTT. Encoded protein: CASSPPAAGGNTEAFF.

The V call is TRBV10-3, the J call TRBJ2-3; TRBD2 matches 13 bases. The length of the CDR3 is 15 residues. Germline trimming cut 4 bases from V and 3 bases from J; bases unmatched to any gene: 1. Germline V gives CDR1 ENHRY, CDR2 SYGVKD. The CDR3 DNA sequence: TGTGCCATCAGTGTACTAGCGGGAGGGACAGATACGCAGTATTTT. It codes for CAISVLAGGTDTQYF.

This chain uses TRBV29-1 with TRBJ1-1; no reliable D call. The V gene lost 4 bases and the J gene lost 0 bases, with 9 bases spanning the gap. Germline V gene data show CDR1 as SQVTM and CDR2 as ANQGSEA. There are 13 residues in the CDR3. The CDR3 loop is CSVARWMNTEAFF. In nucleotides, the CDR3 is TGCAGCGTTGCTAGGTGGATGAACACTGAAGCTTTCTTT.

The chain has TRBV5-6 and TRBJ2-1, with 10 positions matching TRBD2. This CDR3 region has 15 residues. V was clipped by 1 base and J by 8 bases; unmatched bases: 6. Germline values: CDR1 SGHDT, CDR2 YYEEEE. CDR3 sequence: CASSLTASGSDEQFF. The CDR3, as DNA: TGTGCCAGCAGCTTGACCGCTAGCGGGAGCGATGAGCAGTTCTTC.

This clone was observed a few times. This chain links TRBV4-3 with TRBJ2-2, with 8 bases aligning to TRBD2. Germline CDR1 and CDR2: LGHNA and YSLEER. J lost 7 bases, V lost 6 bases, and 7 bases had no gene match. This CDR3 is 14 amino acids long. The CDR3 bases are TGCGCCAGCAGGGCCGGGAGGGCCTTCGGGGAGCTGTTTTTT. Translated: CASRAGRAFGELFF.

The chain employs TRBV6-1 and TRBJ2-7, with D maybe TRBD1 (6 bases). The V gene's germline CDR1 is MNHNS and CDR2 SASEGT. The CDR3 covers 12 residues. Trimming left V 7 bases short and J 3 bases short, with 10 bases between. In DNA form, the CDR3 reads TGTGCCAGCAACGACAGGAACTACGAGCAGTACTTC. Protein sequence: CASNDRNYEQYF.

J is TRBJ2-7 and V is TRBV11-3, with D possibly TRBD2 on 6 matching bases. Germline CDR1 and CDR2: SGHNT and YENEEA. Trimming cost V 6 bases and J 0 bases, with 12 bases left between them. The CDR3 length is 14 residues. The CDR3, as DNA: TGTGCCAGCAGTTCGGGAGACGGCTCCTACGAGCAGTACTTC. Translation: CASSSGDGSYEQYF.

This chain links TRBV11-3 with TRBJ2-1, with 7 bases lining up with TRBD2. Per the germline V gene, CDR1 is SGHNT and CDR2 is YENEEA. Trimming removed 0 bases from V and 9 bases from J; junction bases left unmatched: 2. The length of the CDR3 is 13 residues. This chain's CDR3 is CASSLDKRGEQFF. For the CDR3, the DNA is TGTGCCAGCAGCTTAGATAAGCGGGGTGAGCAGTTCTTC.

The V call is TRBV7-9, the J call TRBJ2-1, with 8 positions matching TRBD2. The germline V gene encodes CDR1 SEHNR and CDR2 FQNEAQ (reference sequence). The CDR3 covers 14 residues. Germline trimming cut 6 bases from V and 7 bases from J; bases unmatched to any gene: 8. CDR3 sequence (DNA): TGTGCCAGCAGGGCCAGCGGGAGCGGGAATGAGCAGTTCTTC. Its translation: CASRASGSGNEQFF.

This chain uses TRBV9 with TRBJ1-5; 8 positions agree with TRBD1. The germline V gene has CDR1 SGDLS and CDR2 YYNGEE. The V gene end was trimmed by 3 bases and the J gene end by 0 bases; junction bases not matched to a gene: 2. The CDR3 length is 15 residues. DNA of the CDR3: TGTGCCAGCAGCGAGGGGACAGGTAGCAATCAGCCCCAGCATTTT. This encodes CASSEGTGSNQPQHF.

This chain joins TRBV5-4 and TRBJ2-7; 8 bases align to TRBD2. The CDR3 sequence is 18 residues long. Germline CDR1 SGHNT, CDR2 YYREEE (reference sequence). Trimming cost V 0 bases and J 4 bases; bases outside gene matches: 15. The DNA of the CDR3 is TGTGCCAGCAGCTTGGGGTCCGCGGGAGGCCAGAGGGTATACGAGCAGTACTTC. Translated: CASSLGSAGGQRVYEQYF.